The rows below give T cell receptor beta chains drawn from one sample of a study of graft-versus-host responses after intestinal transplantation. For these TCRs, the target antigens are not known. Sequenced by immunoSEQ multiplex PCR; TCRdb stores in-frame clones only, minus some. There are over 100,000 clones in the sample; roughly 96% occur only once, and around 3% lies in the top ten. Sample: unstimulated CD8+ T cells sorted from spleen or lymph node cells, taken before intestinal transplant. The receptors were gathered from a human donor who received an intestinal transplant. CDR3s include the opening cysteine and the closing phenylalanine or tryptophan. The D gene is left open where the match is weak. Some rows mark clone size as missing; the rest say once, few, many or name a class of expanded clone.

clone size: -
J gene: TRBJ2-1
V gene: TRBV7-3
D gene: TRBD2
CDR3 protein: CASSSTSGENNEQFF
CDR3 DNA: TGTGCCAGCAGCTCAACTAGCGGGGAGAACAATGAGCAGTTCTTC

clone size: -
J gene: TRBJ1-2
V gene: TRBV19
D gene: TRBD1
CDR3 protein: CASRDRGPDGYTF
CDR3 DNA: TGTGCCAGCAGGGACAGGGGGCCGGACGGCTACACCTTC

clone size: -
J gene: TRBJ2-7
V gene: TRBV6-5
D gene: -
CDR3 protein: CASSPSSSYEQYF
CDR3 DNA: TGTGCCAGCAGTCCTTCAAGCTCCTACGAGCAGTACTTC

clone size: -
J gene: TRBJ1-2
V gene: TRBV7-9
D gene: TRBD1
CDR3 protein: CASSLGTDYGYTF
CDR3 DNA: TGTGCCAGCAGCCTGGGGACAGACTATGGCTACACCTTC

clone size: -
J gene: TRBJ2-1
V gene: TRBV9
D gene: TRBD2
CDR3 protein: CASSVRTSSYNEQFF
CDR3 DNA: TGTGCCAGCAGCGTTCGGACTAGCTCCTACAATGAGCAGTTCTTC

clone size: -
J gene: TRBJ2-6
V gene: TRBV7-9
D gene: TRBD2
CDR3 protein: CASSRREVFSGANVLTF
CDR3 DNA: TGTGCCAGCAGCCGTCGGGAGGTGTTCTCTGGGGCCAACGTCCTGACTTTC

clone size: -
J gene: TRBJ1-2
V gene: TRBV7-9
D gene: -
CDR3 protein: CASSFPPGDRNYGYTF
CDR3 DNA: TGTGCCAGCAGCTTCCCTCCCGGAGATAGGAATTATGGCTACACCTTC

clone size: -
J gene: TRBJ2-2
V gene: TRBV28
D gene: TRBD2
CDR3 protein: CASRIAGGPTGELFF
CDR3 DNA: TGTGCCAGCAGGATAGCGGGAGGGCCCACCGGGGAGCTGTTTTTT

clone size: once
J gene: TRBJ2-7
V gene: TRBV29-1
D gene: -
CDR3 protein: CSVRTSEQYF
CDR3 DNA: TGCAGCGTTCGTACTTCCGAGCAGTACTTC

clone size: -
J gene: TRBJ2-7
V gene: TRBV27
D gene: TRBD1
CDR3 protein: CASSAGGASYEQYF
CDR3 DNA: TGTGCCAGCAGCGCAGGGGGCGCGTCCTACGAGCAGTACTTC

clone size: once
J gene: TRBJ2-3
V gene: TRBV27
D gene: -
CDR3 protein: CASSSHLGDTQYF
CDR3 DNA: TGTGCCAGCAGTTCCCATCTTGGAGATACGCAGTATTTT

clone size: -
J gene: TRBJ2-1
V gene: TRBV9
D gene: -
CDR3 protein: CASSVDSSYNEQFF
CDR3 DNA: TGTGCCAGCAGCGTGGATAGCTCCTACAATGAGCAGTTCTTC

clone size: -
J gene: TRBJ2-7
V gene: TRBV5-1
D gene: TRBD1
CDR3 protein: CASSYLDRRYEQYF
CDR3 DNA: TGCGCCAGCAGCTATCTGGACAGGCGGTACGAGCAGTACTTC

clone size: -
J gene: TRBJ2-1
V gene: TRBV28
D gene: TRBD2
CDR3 protein: CASSFSGIGNEQFF
CDR3 DNA: TGTGCCAGCAGTTTTAGCGGGATAGGGAATGAGCAGTTCTTC

clone size: -
J gene: TRBJ1-1
V gene: TRBV6-1
D gene: -
CDR3 protein: CASSVPSEAFF
CDR3 DNA: TGTGCCAGCAGTGTCCCCTCTGAAGCTTTCTTT

clone size: -
J gene: TRBJ2-5
V gene: TRBV18
D gene: -
CDR3 protein: CASSPLAGGERQETQYF
CDR3 DNA: TGTGCCAGCTCACCACTTGCAGGAGGTGAAAGACAAGAGACCCAGTACTTC

clone size: -
J gene: TRBJ2-1
V gene: TRBV5-1
D gene: -
CDR3 protein: CASRPDLSSLSSYNEQFF
CDR3 DNA: TGCGCCAGCAGACCGGACTTGTCGTCCCTGAGCTCCTACAATGAGCAGTTCTTC

clone size: -
J gene: TRBJ2-7
V gene: TRBV5-6
D gene: -
CDR3 protein: CASSLGSGSLYEQYF
CDR3 DNA: TGTGCCAGCAGCTTAGGGTCAGGGAGCCTCTACGAGCAGTACTTC

clone size: -
J gene: TRBJ2-7
V gene: TRBV6-5
D gene: TRBD1
CDR3 protein: CASSYGQGVSYEQYF
CDR3 DNA: TGTGCCAGCAGTTACGGACAGGGGGTCTCCTACGAGCAGTACTTC

clone size: -
J gene: TRBJ2-6
V gene: TRBV13
D gene: -
CDR3 protein: CASSLRGSHSGANVLTF
CDR3 DNA: TGTGCCAGCAGCTTACGTGGCAGTCACTCTGGGGCCAACGTCCTGACTTTC

clone size: once
J gene: TRBJ2-7
V gene: TRBV4-1
D gene: TRBD2
CDR3 protein: CASSSIAGGPYEQYF
CDR3 DNA: TGCGCCAGCAGCTCCATAGCGGGAGGGCCCTACGAGCAGTACTTC

clone size: -
J gene: TRBJ1-5
V gene: TRBV29-1
D gene: -
CDR3 protein: CSVDQGSGQPQHF
CDR3 DNA: TGCAGCGTTGACCAGGGAAGCGGTCAGCCCCAGCATTTT